This T cell receptor (beta chain) was captured in a study of T cell responses to AZD1222 COVID-19 vaccine. Germline CDR1 reads LNHDA; CDR2 reads SQIVND (reference sequence). The V and J ends lost 3 bases and 0 bases respectively, with 14 bases between them. The CDR3 runs to 16 residues. Sequencing was performed with immunoSEQ multiplex PCR; in TCRdb, only in-frame clones are kept and a portion is missing. The sample consists of 95,000 to 150,000 clones, 91% of them appearing once. Study-wide results and limits: There were mostly white British donors and more females than males, and clonal diversity was possibly underestimated.

Details on this clone: Antigen specificity is unknown.

The sequence was obtained from an adult in good health. The sample was peripheral blood, taken on day 0 of AZD1222 vaccination. The chain has TRBV19 and TRBJ1-2; D not resolved. CDR3 region: CASSILAGRTNYGYTF. CDR3 in DNA: TGTGCCAGTAGTATCCTTGCAGGACGTACTAACTATGGCTACACCTTC.